Presented here are 29 T cell receptor beta chains from one specimen sequenced in a study of T cell responses to AZD1222 COVID-19 vaccine (dated by TCRdb to 2020 to 2022). To prepare the library, the immunoSEQ multiplex PCR assay was applied. TCRdb's version of the immuneACCESS table is confined to in-frame rearrangements and falls short of the full clone set. An unresolved V gene accounts for under half of the shortfall where checked; the remainder is of unknown origin. This sample gives 130,000 or so clones in total; roughly 84% of them show up just once. Of the sample, roughly 12% is held by the ten largest clones. The time point label, read with the paper, signifies: baseline before first vaccination. The sample consisted of peripheral blood, taken on day 0 of AZD1222 vaccination. These receptors all stem from an adult in good health.

The rearrangement joins TRBV2 to TRBJ2-2, with D possibly being TRBD2 (5 bases). Trimming pared 8 bases from V and 6 bases from J, leaving 13 bases between. The CDR3 loop spans 13 amino acids. The germline gives CDR1 SNHLY, CDR2 FYNNEI. This chain's CDR3 is CASEKAVPGELFF. In DNA form, the CDR3 reads TGTGCCAGCGAGAAAGCGGTTCCCGGGGAGCTGTTTTTT.

V and J are TRBV2 and TRBJ1-5; D is uncertain. The CDR3 is 13 amino acids. Germline CDR1 is SNHLY and CDR2 is FYNNEI. V was clipped by 6 bases and J by 1 base, with 7 bases between them. The CDR3 region is CASRPFSNQPQHF. CDR3 sequence (DNA): TGTGCCAGCAGGCCCTTCAGCAATCAGCCCCAGCATTTT.

V gene TRBV11-2 combines with J gene TRBJ2-4, with TRBD1 matching 10 bases. V shed 5 bases and J 15 bases; nucleotides not matched to a gene: 10. The CDR3 length is 13 residues. Germline loops: CDR1 SGHAT, CDR2 FQNNGV. CDR3 nucleotide sequence: TGTGCCAGCAGCGCCGCTGACAGGGGGCGCGGGTACTTC. Amino acid sequence: CASSAADRGRGYF.

V is TRBV4-2 and J is TRBJ2-1; weak D call: TRBD2 (6 bases). Germline CDR1 is LGHNA and CDR2 is YNFKEQ. The CDR3 contains 16 residues. V shed 0 bases and J shed 10 bases, with 19 bases lying between them. CDR3 residues: CASSQDLGSLSSEQFF. DNA of the CDR3: TGTGCCAGCAGCCAAGATCTCGGGAGTCTCTCTTCGGAGCAGTTCTTC.

The chain joins TRBV18 to TRBJ1-4, with D maybe TRBD1 (5 bases). V was clipped by 3 bases and J by 3 bases, with 11 bases between them. The CDR3 length is 15 residues. Germline CDR1 KGHSH, CDR2 LQKENI. Here the CDR3 reads CASSPDTGSNEKLFF. DNA of the CDR3: TGTGCCAGCTCACCGGACACCGGGTCTAATGAAAAACTGTTTTTT. Combining the CDR3 with reference TRBV18 and TRBJ1-4 gives the whole variable domain NAGVMQNPRHLVRRRGQEARLRCSPMKGHSHVYWYRQLPEEGLKFMVYLQKENIIDESGMPKERFSAEFPKEGPSILRIQQVVRGDSAAYFCASSPDTGSNEKLFFGSGTQLSVL.

The chain is built from TRBV25-1 and TRBJ1-1; a possible D gene is TRBD1 (6 bases). There are 12 residues in the CDR3. Trimming removed 11 bases from V and 6 bases from J, with 16 bases in between. CDR1 and CDR2 (germline): MGHDK, SYGVNS. The DNA for the CDR3 is TGTGCCTCCGAGGGGGAGGTCGCTGAAGCTTTCTTT. It encodes CASEGEVAEAFF.

This chain joins TRBV11-3 and TRBJ2-7, with TRBD1 matching 10 bases. CDR1 is SGHNT, CDR2 YENEEA, per germline. The CDR3 contains 15 residues. Germline trimming cut 5 bases from V and 0 bases from J; bases unmatched to any gene: 4. CDR3 DNA sequence: TGTGCCAGCAGCGTTGGGACAGGGGCCTCCTACGAGCAGTACTTC. Translation gives CASSVGTGASYEQYF.

V gene TRBV15 combines with J gene TRBJ2-2, with D tentatively TRBD1 or TRBD2 (5 bases each). From germline, CDR1 is LNHNV and CDR2 YYDKDF (reference sequence). The CDR3 runs 17 residues. With 3 bases removed from V and 5 bases from J, the gap between germline ends came to 19 bases. The DNA for the CDR3 is TGTGCCACCAGCAGTCTAGGAAGAGGGGTAGGAACCGGGGAGCTGTTTTTT. Amino acid sequence: CATSSLGRGVGTGELFF.

The chain joins TRBV6-5 to TRBJ2-7; a possible D gene is TRBD2 (6 bases). The CDR3 is made up of 14 amino acids. Germline V gene sequence: CDR1 MNHEY, CDR2 SVGAGI. The germline V and J ends were trimmed by 5 bases and 3 bases, with 14 bases remaining between them. The CDR3 DNA follows: TGTGCCAGCAGTCAAACAGCGGGTCGCTACGAGCAGTACTTC. This translates into CASSQTAGRYEQYF.

V usage is TRBV6-5 and J usage is TRBJ2-1, with D perhaps matching TRBD2 (6 bases). V dropped 6 bases and J dropped 9 bases, with 15 bases sitting between them. The CDR3 consists of 13 residues. Looked up from germline, CDR1 is MNHEY and CDR2 is SVGAGI. CDR3 protein: CASSGEGGGEQFF. CDR3 DNA sequence: TGTGCCAGCAGCGGAGAGGGAGGAGGTGAGCAGTTCTTC.

This clone was seen a single time. V is TRBV7-3 and J is TRBJ2-2; D unresolved. The CDR3 sequence is 15 residues long. Trimming took off 2 bases at V and 1 base at J, with 8 bases between the two ends. Germline-derived CDR1 and CDR2 are SGHTA and FQGTGA. Here the CDR3 reads CASSLGWQNTGELFF. As DNA, the CDR3 is TGTGCCAGCAGCTTAGGTTGGCAGAACACCGGGGAGCTGTTTTTT.

The chain recombines TRBV14 with TRBJ2-5; D not resolved. V lost 4 bases and J 2 bases, leaving 11 bases between the germline ends. This CDR3 has 14 residues. CDR1 is SGHDN, CDR2 FVKESK, per germline. CDR3 region: CASSLQLKQETQYF. The CDR3 bases are TGTGCCAGCAGCCTGCAACTAAAGCAAGAGACCCAGTACTTC.

The chain employs TRBV7-8 and TRBJ2-5; TRBD2 matches 7 bases. This CDR3 spans 16 amino acids. The ends lost 3 bases at V and 5 bases at J; junction bases unmatched: 12. Germline CDR1 is SGHVS and CDR2 is FQNEAQ. CDR3 nucleotides: TGTGCCAGCAGCTTCACCAAGGGGAGGGGCGGGGAGACCCAGTACTTC. The encoded protein is CASSFTKGRGGETQYF.

This rearrangement joins TRBV6-6 to TRBJ1-1, with D possibly being TRBD1 (5 bases). The germline V and J ends were trimmed by 5 bases and 1 base, with 11 bases remaining between them. The germline V gene encodes CDR1 MNHNY and CDR2 SVGAGI (reference sequence). The CDR3 length is 14 residues. CDR3: CASSPGQSNTEAFF. DNA for the CDR3: TGTGCCAGCAGTCCAGGACAATCGAACACTGAAGCTTTCTTT.

V gene TRBV3-1 (or the pseudogene TRBV3-2) combines with J gene TRBJ1-2; 9 nucleotides agree with TRBD1. Germline trimming cut 1 base from V and 7 bases from J; bases unmatched to any gene: 4. CDR1 is LGHDT, CDR2 YNNKEL, per germline (reference sequence). This CDR3 has 14 amino acids. The CDR3 nucleotides are TGTGCCAGCAGCCAAGGGGACAGGGTTGGTGGCTACACCTTC. Its protein product is CASSQGDRVGGYTF.

This chain connects TRBV6-5 to TRBJ2-1, with D unresolved. Per germline, CDR1 MNHEY and CDR2 SVGAGI. The CDR3 is 14 residues long. V was clipped by 1 base and J by 8 bases, with 12 bases between them. DNA for the CDR3: TGTGCCAGCAGTTACTTCGGCCACATGGATGAGCAGTTCTTC. As protein: CASSYFGHMDEQFF.

CDR3 amino acids: CASAKGDFGQETQYF. The DNA of the CDR3 is TGTGCCAGCGCGAAGGGGGATTTTGGCCAAGAGACCCAGTACTTC. This rearrangement joins TRBV27 to TRBJ2-5, with a weak D call TRBD1 (6 bases). Germline V lookup: CDR1 MNHEY, CDR2 SMNVEV (reference sequence). V was cut by 8 bases and J by 1 base, with 17 bases left in between. This CDR3 is 15 amino acids long.

V usage is TRBV28 and J usage is TRBJ1-1, with D perhaps matching TRBD1 (5 bases). The CDR3 runs 14 residues. Germline CDR1 is MDHEN and CDR2 is SYDVKM. V dropped 5 bases and J dropped 5 bases, with 15 bases sitting between them. CDR3 bases: TGTGCCAGCAGTACACCGGCAGGGCAAACTGAAGCTTTCTTT. Amino acids: CASSTPAGQTEAFF.

The chain recombines TRBV11-3 with TRBJ2-2, with D perhaps given as TRBD1 or TRBD2 (5 bases each). V lost 6 bases and J lost 6, with 14 bases in between. CDR3 length: 14 residues. Germline assignment: CDR1 SGHNT and CDR2 YENEEA. CDR3 residues: CASSPPGGSGELFF. CDR3 bases: TGTGCCAGCAGTCCCCCTGGGGGTTCCGGGGAGCTGTTTTTT.

The gene calls are TRBV6-5 and TRBJ2-7; D gene ambiguous. Germline V gives CDR1 MNHEY, CDR2 SVGAGI. V dropped 6 bases and J dropped 6 bases, with 18 bases sitting between them. The CDR3 runs 14 residues. CDR3 sequence (DNA): TGTGCCAGCAGGGCCCGGACCGTCTCGGGCGAGCAGTACTTC. This codes for CASRARTVSGEQYF.

This clone was counted only a few times. The CDR3 bases are TGTGCCAGTACCTGGGGTGGGCTCAATCAGCCCCAGCATTTT. Its translation: CASTWGGLNQPQHF. This chain connects TRBV19 to TRBJ1-5; D gene unclear. The CDR3 totals 14 residues. Germline CDR1 LNHDA, CDR2 SQIVND (reference sequence). V was trimmed by 7 bases and J by 3 bases, leaving 13 bases between them.

CDR3 protein: CASSPPFRDRSFVSGANVLTF. The CDR3 DNA follows: TGTGCCAGCTCACCACCGTTCCGGGACAGGAGTTTTGTATCTGGGGCCAACGTCCTGACTTTC. The rearrangement joins TRBV18 to TRBJ2-6; 8 bases align to TRBD1. CDR3 size: 21 residues. V gave up 0 bases and J gave up 1 base; unmatched junction bases: 14. The V gene's germline CDR1 is KGHSH and CDR2 LQKENI. Together with reference TRBV18 and TRBJ2-6, the CDR3 gives the full variable domain: NAGVMQNPRHLVRRRGQEARLRCSPMKGHSHVYWYRQLPEEGLKFMVYLQKENIIDESGMPKERFSAEFPKEGPSILRIQQVVRGDSAAYFCASSPPFRDRSFVSGANVLTFGAGSRLTVL.

About this clone itself: At the DNA level, this CDR3 is encoded by other sequences in the same sample as well. This chain uses TRBV7-2 with TRBJ2-1; no definite D call. V dropped 4 bases and J dropped 3 bases, with 19 bases sitting between them. The CDR3 is 17 residues long. Germline loops: CDR1 SGHTA, CDR2 FQGNSA. This CDR3 reads CASSSHRQGLYYNEQFF. The CDR3 DNA sequence: TGTGCCAGCAGCTCGCACCGACAAGGCTTATACTACAATGAGCAGTTCTTC.

This sequence joins TRBV29-1 and TRBJ2-7, with a tentative D call TRBD2 (5 bases). The germline V gene encodes CDR1 SQVTM and CDR2 ANQGSEA. Deletions cut 1 base from V and 5 bases from J, with 6 bases between. This CDR3 comprises 11 residues. CDR3 bases: TGCAGCGTTGAAGGAGGGAACGAGCAGTACTTC. Amino acid sequence: CSVEGGNEQYF.

The chain recombines TRBV19 with TRBJ2-1; 14 bases map to TRBD2. This CDR3 is built from 17 residues. V dropped 4 bases and J dropped 0; count of bases not matched to a gene: 2. Germline V gene lookup returns CDR1 LNHDA and CDR2 SQIVND (reference sequence). As DNA, the CDR3 is TGTGCCAGTAGTAGGACTAGCGGGGGGAGCTCCTACAATGAGCAGTTCTTC. As protein: CASSRTSGGSSYNEQFF.

The rearrangement uses TRBV10-3 and TRBJ1-1, with D hard to call. This CDR3 has 13 amino acids. Trimming took 5 bases from V and 2 from J, leaving 9 bases between them. In germline, CDR1 is ENHRY, CDR2 SYGVKD. The chain's CDR3 is CAISTERNTEAFF. CDR3 nucleotide sequence: TGTGCCATCAGTACAGAAAGAAACACTGAAGCTTTCTTT.

This chain joins TRBV6-6 and TRBJ2-2, with 7 bases matching TRBD2. Trimming cost V 5 bases and J 4 bases; bases outside gene matches: 10. This CDR3 is 16 amino acids long. The germline V gene encodes CDR1 MNHNY and CDR2 SVGAGI (reference sequence). CDR3 protein: CASSGIGGRGTGELFF. The CDR3 nucleotides read TGTGCCAGCAGTGGTATAGGCGGGAGAGGCACCGGGGAGCTGTTTTTT.

This clone showed up just once. The V and J genes are TRBV19 and TRBJ1-1, with D tentatively TRBD1 (5 bases). Between the trimmed V and J ends, which lost 3 bases and 0 bases, there was a span of 11 bases. CDR1 and CDR2 from the germline V gene are LNHDA and SQIVND (reference sequence). The CDR3 runs 15 residues. The CDR3 here is CASSMGTPLNTEAFF. The CDR3 nucleotides read TGTGCCAGTAGTATGGGGACGCCCCTGAACACTGAAGCTTTCTTT.

This clone was seen once. This chain joins TRBV10-2 and TRBJ2-1; TRBD2 aligns across 7 bases. The CDR3 consists of 19 residues. The V segment lost 2 bases and the J segment 7 bases; nucleotides outside the gene matches: 20. CDR1 is WSHSY and CDR2 is SAAADI in the germline V gene. DNA for the CDR3: TGCGCCAGCAGTGAGGTGGAAAGGCTAGCGGTCCCCGCGGGGAATGAGCAGTTCTTC. Amino acids: CASSEVERLAVPAGNEQFF.